The T cell receptor (beta chain) described here comes from a study of regulatory T cells in long-lasting Graves disease. The CDR3 length is 13 residues. V gave up 2 bases and J gave up 1 base, with 8 bases separating them. Germline CDR1 and CDR2: GTSNPN and SVGIG (reference sequence). Time point here: persistent/refractory GD, antithyroid drugs over 5 years with positive TRAb. The TCR library was made from RNA extracted from PBMCs. In this cohort, patients came from an endocrinology department located in Xi'an, China. This clonotype was observed a few times. Arm-PCR with iRepertoire HTBI primers amplified the CDR3 regions for these TCR beta libraries. Each CDR3 protein is one row after TCRdb ran MiXCR on the multiplex PCR reads. The repertoire holds about 470,000 distinct CDR3 sequences, with 20% to 25% as singletons.

The sample here was peripheral blood mononuclear cells (PBMCs), taken when the disease was refractory, from a patient treated with antithyroid drugs. The receptor was isolated from a female donor with Graves disease. V is TRBV30 and J is TRBJ1-1; D remains unclear. The CDR3: CAWSRRENTEAFF. The CDR3 nucleotides read TGTGCCTGGAGTCGACGGGAGAACACTGAAGCTTTCTTT.